This TCR beta chain comes out of a study of shared clonotypes between healthy human individuals. Remarks on this clone: Its specificity is not known.

None of the donors, who were healthy HIV-negative adults, had recently had acute infections or vaccinations. A CD45RA+ naive subset and a CD45RA-negative memory subset were split from CD4+ cells. The V gene lost 4 bases and the J gene lost 2 bases, with 13 bases spanning the gap. The CDR3 has 15 amino acids. CDR1 and CDR2 from the germline V gene are SGHRS and YFSETQ. Findings and caveats of the study: Naive subsets generally exceeded memory subsets in estimated richness.

The authors ran the assay at deep level. Sequencing used immunoSEQ multiplex PCR; TCRdb keeps in-frame clones, though not all of them. The data hold over 950,000 clones, with 77% observed a single time. V gene TRBV5-1 combines with J gene TRBJ2-1, with D perhaps TRBD1 or TRBD2 (5 bases each). The TCR comes from a man between 18 and 35 years old in good health. Some clones in this sample may be carry-over from other donors' samples. Sequencing was performed on memory CD4+ T cells from PBMCs. Subset indicated: CD45RA-negative fraction. The CDR3 here is CASSMALGAYNEQFF. The CDR3, as DNA: TGCGCCAGCAGCATGGCCCTGGGGGCCTACAATGAGCAGTTCTTC.